This T cell receptor beta chain is drawn from a study of cytomegalovirus exposure and HLA in healthy donors. V dropped 10 bases and J dropped 0 bases, with 10 bases sitting between them. Germline-derived CDR1 and CDR2 are SEHNR and FQNEAQ (reference sequence). This CDR3 has 14 residues. The PCR was carried out with 60 Vbeta primers and 13 Jbeta primers. Per the authors' pipeline: There were 70 million to 95 million unique TCR beta chains by a later count, and 10 million to 12 million of them were shared. The data were produced by immunoSEQ multiplex PCR, yet TCRdb's version contains in-frame clones alone and is incomplete. The V and J calls and clone size are taken from that table; D and trimming were inferred from the DNA. The repertoire includes around 150,000 clones, around 79% of them detected once, and 1.3% sits in the top ten. Although they were nominally healthy when sampled, donors likely had unrecorded immune exposures.

V usage is TRBV7-9 and J usage is TRBJ2-6, with D uncertain. Input material: PBMCs. This clonotype was obtained from a woman aged 40 to 50 in good health and CMV-seronegative. This CDR3 is CATSIDSGANVLTF. The CDR3 DNA is TGTGCCACAAGTATAGACTCTGGGGCCAACGTCCTGACTTTC.